This T cell receptor beta chain was recovered during a study of OX40 agonist ivuxolimab in advanced cancers. In germline, CDR1 is LNHDA, CDR2 SQIVND (reference sequence). With 7 bases removed from V and 2 bases from J, the gap between germline ends came to 8 bases. This CDR3 comprises 13 residues. Using immunoSEQ multiplex PCR, the repertoire was profiled, and TCRdb retains in-frame clones only, with some absent. The sample holds roughly 80,000 clones; approximately 85% are singletons and the top ten take about 0.6%. Patients had blood sampled at baseline and again on cycle 4 day 1 and cycle 7 day 1.

The rearrangement uses TRBV19 and TRBJ1-4; D remains ambiguous. The specimen was CD4+ or CD8+ T cells sorted from blood, collected in a trial of the OX40 agonist ivuxolimab. This sequence originates from an adult with an advanced solid tumor such as melanoma, head and neck, liver or kidney cancer. The CDR3 sequence: CASNTDTNEKLFF. CDR3 nucleotide sequence: TGTGCCAGTAATACTGATACTAATGAAAAACTGTTTTTT.